The T cell receptor beta chain described here comes from a study of T cells in localized non-small cell lung cancer. Study observations and caveats: Adjacent lung tissue had a median about 57 of the top 100 clones found in the tumor. An association was observed between higher blood T cell density and longer overall survival. Uninvolved adjacent lung had higher T cell clonality than tumor and all other tissues. Sequencing covered just one tumor region, so heterogeneity cannot be ruled out.

As concerns this clone: What it binds is unknown.

Assay used: immunoSEQ multiplex PCR; TCRdb lists only in-frame clones, some missing. The profile shows roughly 28,000 clones, approximately 78% of them singletons. The CDR3 loop spans 14 amino acids. Germline CDR1 and CDR2: SQVTM and ANQGSEA. Trimming removed 4 bases from V and 5 bases from J, with 17 bases in between. The TCR was taken from a woman aged 40-70 years with stage I lung adenocarcinoma. The source material was peripheral blood, sampled before any cancer treatment. The V gene is TRBV29-1, the J gene TRBJ1-1; D gene ambiguous. The CDR3 loop reads CSVGPGEGGTEAFF. CDR3 nucleotide sequence: TGCAGCGTTGGGCCCGGGGAAGGAGGGACTGAAGCTTTCTTT.